This T cell receptor beta chain was retrieved from a study of blood T cell repertoires in COVID-19. About the study: Sites in the United States, Italy and Spain provided acute and convalescent COVID-19 samples.

Measured with immunoSEQ multiplex PCR; TCRdb has only the in-frame clones, and not every one. The sample shows about 200,000 clones, roughly 85% of them seen only once. Recruits, aged about 18 to 95 years, lived in 25 or so US areas. Participants were placed into cohorts based on the clinical history they reported. Source material: PBMCs or T cells enriched from blood (not recorded which). The TCR sequence derives from a woman between 35 and 50 years old with acute COVID-19.

CDR3 sequence reads: CASTRQGRDTEAFF. CDR3 in DNA: TGTGCCAGCACCCGGCAGGGTCGGGACACTGAAGCTTTCTTT. The genes are TRBV19 and TRBJ1-1; D is possibly TRBD1 (5 bases). Per the germline V gene, CDR1 is LNHDA and CDR2 is SQIVND (reference sequence). The CDR3 consists of 14 residues. V lost 9 bases, J lost 3 bases, and 17 bases lay in between.